Listed here are 30 T cell receptor beta chains from one sample, sequenced in a study of OX40 agonist ivuxolimab in advanced cancers. Profiling relied on immunoSEQ multiplex PCR, and the TCRdb table lists in-frame clones only, not all of them. The table includes around 100,000 clones, 90% to 95% detected once. This specimen consisted of CD4+ or CD8+ T cells sorted from blood, obtained in a trial of the OX40 agonist ivuxolimab. These receptors originate from an adult with an advanced solid tumor such as melanoma, head and neck, liver or kidney cancer.

This chain links TRBV4-3 with TRBJ2-7, with D perhaps being TRBD1 or TRBD2 (5 bases each). Germline loops: CDR1 LGHNA, CDR2 YSLEER. Trimming removed 3 bases at V and 2 bases at J, with 14 bases between. The CDR3 extends over 15 amino acids. The CDR3 coding sequence is TGCGCCAGCAGCCAGGGTGGGACCGGACCCTACGAGCAGTACTTC. Its translation: CASSQGGTGPYEQYF.

The chain links TRBV19 to TRBJ1-3; 7 bases align to TRBD1. The junction had 5 bases not matched to a gene; V was cut back by 7 bases and J by 2 bases. The CDR3 consists of 14 residues. CDR1 LNHDA and CDR2 SQIVND come from the germline V gene (reference sequence). The CDR3 DNA follows: TGTGCCAGTATTCGGGACAGAACTGGAAACACCATATATTTT. It codes for CASIRDRTGNTIYF.

This clone came up once. The chain is built from TRBV5-1 and TRBJ2-7; 9 positions match TRBD2. Germline values: CDR1 SGHRS, CDR2 YFSETQ. This CDR3 has 16 residues. V dropped 4 bases and J dropped 0; count of bases not matched to a gene: 8. Here the CDR3 DNA reads TGCGCCAGCAGCCCGACTAGCGGACAAACCTCCTACGAGCAGTACTTC. This encodes CASSPTSGQTSYEQYF.

The table lists this clone with a count of one. This sequence joins TRBV28 and TRBJ2-2; TRBD1 matches at 9 bases. The CDR3 is 15 residues long. From germline, CDR1 is MDHEN and CDR2 SYDVKM. With 2 bases clipped from V and 6 bases from J, the junction kept 4 bases outside the gene matches. The CDR3 is CASSLGDRAAGELFF. In DNA, the CDR3 is TGTGCCAGCAGTTTAGGGGACAGGGCGGCCGGGGAGCTGTTTTTT. The full variable domain, in which reference TRBV28 and TRBJ2-2 provide the parts outside the CDR3, is DVKVTQSSRYLVKRTGEKVFLECVQDMDHENMFWYRQDPGLGLRLIYFSYDVKMKEKGDIPEGYSVSREKKERFSLILESASTNQTSMYLCASSLGDRAAGELFFGEGSRLTVL.

This clone occurred a few times. The gene calls are TRBV28 and TRBJ2-7, with 11 bases fitting TRBD2. Germline V gene data show CDR1 as MDHEN and CDR2 as SYDVKM. The CDR3 loop spans 16 amino acids. Unmatched junction bases numbered 8, after V lost 7 bases and J lost 0 bases. The CDR3 DNA follows: TGTGCCAGCAAGACTAGCGGGGCTCAGAGCTCCTACGAGCAGTACTTC. This sequence encodes CASKTSGAQSSYEQYF. Drawing the rest from reference TRBV28 and TRBJ2-7, the complete variable domain is DVKVTQSSRYLVKRTGEKVFLECVQDMDHENMFWYRQDPGLGLRLIYFSYDVKMKEKGDIPEGYSVSREKKERFSLILESASTNQTSMYLCASKTSGAQSSYEQYFGPGTRLTVT.

This chain joins TRBV28 and TRBJ2-5; 15 nucleotides line up with TRBD2. With 5 bases clipped from V and 1 base from J, the junction kept 8 bases outside the gene matches. The germline CDR1 and CDR2 sequences are MDHEN and SYDVKM. CDR3 length: 18 residues. The CDR3: CASSLGLAGGRRQETQYF. DNA for the CDR3: TGTGCCAGCAGTCTCGGACTAGCGGGAGGGCGACGCCAAGAGACCCAGTACTTC.

The V gene is TRBV7-8, the J gene TRBJ2-1; D assignment may be TRBD1 or TRBD2 (6 bases each). CDR1 is SGHVS and CDR2 is FQNEAQ in the germline V gene. V was cut by 0 bases and J by 7 bases, with 16 bases left in between. There are 16 residues in the CDR3. CDR3 sequence: CASSLAQWGAGNEQFF. CDR3 in DNA: TGTGCCAGCAGCTTAGCGCAATGGGGGGCAGGGAATGAGCAGTTCTTC. Together with reference TRBV7-8 and TRBJ2-1, the CDR3 gives the full variable domain: GAGVSQSPRYKVAKRGQDVALRCDPISGHVSLFWYQQALGQGPEFLTYFQNEAQLDKSGLPSDRFFAERPEGSVSTLKIQRTQQEDSAVYLCASSLAQWGAGNEQFFGPGTRLTVL.

The chain couples TRBV5-1 to TRBJ2-1; 9 bases line up with TRBD2. The length of the CDR3 is 15 residues. CDR1 is SGHRS and CDR2 is YFSETQ in the germline V gene. The trim removed 4 bases at V and 4 bases at J, leaving 6 bases unmatched. The CDR3, as DNA: TGCGCCAGCAGCACGACTAGCGGTGTTTACAATGAGCAGTTCTTC. Protein product: CASSTTSGVYNEQFF.

The chain employs TRBV2 and TRBJ1-1, with D hard to call. There are 14 residues in the CDR3. CDR1 and CDR2 from the germline V gene are SNHLY and FYNNEI. V shed 4 bases and J shed 1 base, with 10 bases lying between them. The CDR3 sequence: CASSGRRTNTEAFF. The CDR3 DNA is TGTGCCAGCAGTGGACGGCGAACGAACACTGAAGCTTTCTTT.

This clone was seen only once. CDR3 protein: CASRTSGSSGFEQFF. The CDR3 nucleotides read TGTGCCAGCAGGACTAGCGGGAGTTCGGGGTTTGAGCAGTTCTTC. This rearrangement joins TRBV7-2 to TRBJ2-1; TRBD2 matches 12 bases. With V trimmed by 6 bases and J by 9 bases, 9 bases remained unmatched. This CDR3 has 15 residues. Germline V gives CDR1 SGHTA, CDR2 FQGNSA.

The chain carries TRBV30 and TRBJ1-4; D gene uncertain. The CDR3 runs to 14 residues. From germline, CDR1 is GTSNPN and CDR2 SVGIG (reference sequence). V lost 2 bases and J lost 8, with 15 bases in between. Here the CDR3 reads CAWSSVFIGEKLFF. In DNA form, the CDR3 reads TGTGCCTGGAGTTCAGTATTCATTGGGGAAAAACTGTTTTTT.

The J gene is TRBJ2-2, the V gene TRBV29-1; D unclear. This CDR3 is built from 13 residues. CDR1 SQVTM and CDR2 ANQGSEA come from the germline V gene. The germline V and J ends were trimmed by 6 bases and 2 bases, with 10 bases remaining between them. This chain's CDR3 is CSVRTVNTGELFF. CDR3 coding DNA: TGCAGCGTGCGAACAGTCAACACCGGGGAGCTGTTTTTT.

The rearrangement uses TRBV18 and TRBJ1-2, with a weak D call TRBD1 (5 bases). Germline CDR1 and CDR2: KGHSH and LQKENI. Trimming left V 4 bases short and J 8 bases short, with 14 bases between. The CDR3 consists of 13 residues. The CDR3 loop reads CASSLTAANGYTF. For the CDR3, the DNA is TGTGCCAGCTCACTGACAGCCGCGAACGGCTACACCTTC.

The V gene is TRBV6-5, the J gene TRBJ2-1; 10 positions match TRBD1. V trimming: 6 bases; J trimming: 4 bases; junction bases outside the gene matches: 6. The CDR3 covers 15 residues. CDR1 is MNHEY and CDR2 is SVGAGI in the germline V gene. Here the CDR3 DNA reads TGTGCCAGCAGCCTCGACAGGGGGCTATACAATGAGCAGTTCTTC. Translation gives CASSLDRGLYNEQFF.

The chain is built from TRBV6-5 and TRBJ2-2, with 7 bases fitting TRBD2. From germline, CDR1 is MNHEY and CDR2 SVGAGI. V shed 5 bases, J shed 5 bases, and the junction held 8 bases outside the gene matches. The CDR3 is 15 residues long. CDR3 bases: TGTGCCAGCAGTGCGGCGGGAGAAGGTACCGGGGAGCTGTTTTTT. It yields the protein CASSAAGEGTGELFF.

The chain carries TRBV28 and TRBJ2-1; TRBD2 matches 9 bases. Germline V gene lookup returns CDR1 MDHEN and CDR2 SYDVKM. V trimming: 10 bases; J trimming: 0 bases; junction bases outside the gene matches: 10. The CDR3 sequence is 16 residues long. The CDR3 here is CATHWGGRASYNEQFF. CDR3 DNA sequence: TGTGCCACCCATTGGGGCGGGAGGGCCTCCTACAATGAGCAGTTCTTC.

The chain combines TRBV2 with TRBJ2-2, with 8 bases fitting TRBD1. The germline gives CDR1 SNHLY, CDR2 FYNNEI. The CDR3 loop spans 14 amino acids. With 6 bases clipped from V and 1 base from J, the junction kept 1 base outside the gene matches. The CDR3 is CASRGTGNTGELFF. The CDR3 DNA is TGTGCCAGCAGGGGGACAGGGAACACCGGGGAGCTGTTTTTT.

The V gene is TRBV6-6, the J gene TRBJ1-5, with D possibly matching TRBD1 (5 bases). CDR1 is MNHNY, CDR2 SVGAGI, per germline (reference sequence). CDR3 length: 15 residues. V dropped 2 bases and J dropped 2 bases, with 10 bases sitting between them. In DNA form, the CDR3 reads TGTGCCAGCAGTTACGGGGGGTCTCGCAATCAGCCCCAGCATTTT. Amino acid sequence: CASSYGGSRNQPQHF.

This rearrangement joins TRBV19 to TRBJ2-1; TRBD2 is a possible D gene (5 bases). The CDR3 totals 14 residues. Trimming pared 1 base from V and 8 bases from J, leaving 12 bases between. In germline, CDR1 is LNHDA, CDR2 SQIVND (reference sequence). DNA of the CDR3: TGTGCCAGTAGTATAGTGGGAGAACTGGATGAGCAGTTCTTC. This gives the protein CASSIVGELDEQFF.

V gene TRBV7-6 combines with J gene TRBJ2-1, with 11 bases identical to TRBD2. The length of the CDR3 is 14 residues. J was trimmed by 5 bases and V by 5 bases; bases with no gene match: 2. From germline, CDR1 is SGHVS and CDR2 FNYEAQ. In DNA form, the CDR3 reads TGTGCCAGCAGCCGACTAGCGGGAAACAATGAGCAGTTCTTC. Translating it yields CASSRLAGNNEQFF.

Comments on this clone: An end of the junction differs from the germline gene, which may be a read error. The chain couples TRBV6-1 to TRBJ2-7; D remains unclear. Germline V CDR1 and CDR2: MNHNS, SASEGT. The CDR3 has 13 amino acids. This CDR3 reads CASREGISYEQYF. In DNA form, the CDR3 reads TGTGCCAGCAGGGAAGGCATCTCCTACGAGCAGTACTTC.

This rearrangement joins TRBV7-2 to TRBJ2-3; 8 positions match TRBD2. The CDR3 extends over 16 amino acids. V lost 2 bases and J lost 4; bases outside the gene matches: 8. Per germline, CDR1 SGHTA and CDR2 FQGNSA. CDR3 sequence reads: CASSLNQAGAADTQYF. CDR3 nucleotides: TGTGCCAGCAGCTTAAATCAAGCGGGAGCCGCAGATACGCAGTATTTT.

The V and J genes are TRBV5-1 and TRBJ2-7; D is unclear. The V end lost 4 bases, the J end lost 2 bases, and 10 bases lay between the germline ends. Germline loops: CDR1 SGHRS, CDR2 YFSETQ. The CDR3 is 13 amino acids. The CDR3 DNA is TGCGCCAGCAGCGAGCCGGGCCCCTACGAGCAGTACTTC. It specifies CASSEPGPYEQYF.

This sequence joins TRBV11-1 and TRBJ2-1; D gene unclear. V gave up 2 bases and J gave up 9 bases, with 5 bases separating them. Germline CDR1 and CDR2: SGHAT and FQDESV (reference sequence). The CDR3 loop spans 11 amino acids. The CDR3 nucleotides are TGTGCCAGCAGCTTATTTCGTGAGCAGTTCTTC. Its translation: CASSLFREQFF.

The rearrangement links TRBV18 to TRBJ1-2, with 7 bases aligning to TRBD1. CDR3 length equals 13 residues. The junction had 3 bases not matched to a gene; V was cut back by 2 bases and J by 6 bases. The V gene's germline CDR1 is KGHSH and CDR2 LQKENI. In nucleotides, the CDR3 is TGTGCCAGCTCACCAGACAGGGAGGATGGCTACACCTTC. It translates to CASSPDREDGYTF.

The chain combines TRBV19 with TRBJ2-6, with D perhaps matching TRBD1 (6 bases). This CDR3 has 14 residues. Deletions cut 5 bases from V and 2 bases from J, with 7 bases between. Germline loops: CDR1 LNHDA, CDR2 SQIVND (reference sequence). CDR3 DNA sequence: TGTGCCAGTAGTTCAGGGGCTGGGGCCAACGTCCTGACTTTC. This sequence encodes CASSSGAGANVLTF.

This chain links TRBV6-5 with TRBJ2-2; D call uncertain. The length of the CDR3 is 11 residues. With 4 bases removed from V and 7 bases from J, the gap between germline ends came to 4 bases. Looked up from germline, CDR1 is MNHEY and CDR2 is SVGAGI. The CDR3 region has the DNA TGTGCCAGCAGTTCGGTCGGGGAGCTGTTTTTT. Encoded protein: CASSSVGELFF.

A remark on this clone: This CDR3 is missing its conserved last phenylalanine or tryptophan, likely due to a read error. Because the CDR3's place on the DNA is in doubt, the DNA is left out and the CDR3 is given as listed by TCRdb. The rearrangement joins TRBV18 to TRBJ2-7; the D segment call TRBD2 is taken from the table without a DNA check. Germline lookup yields CDR1 KGHSH and CDR2 LQKENI. A total of 13 residues make up the CDR3, ends included. The CDR3 loop is CASSPPFAGGLSY.

This chain uses TRBV28 with TRBJ1-5; perhaps TRBD1 as D (6 bases). The CDR3 is 13 amino acids. Germline-derived CDR1 and CDR2 are MDHEN and SYDVKM. The V and J ends lost 6 bases and 7 bases respectively, with 13 bases between them. In DNA, the CDR3 is TGTGCCAGCAGGTCACAGGGTAGACAGCCCCAGCATTTT. As protein: CASRSQGRQPQHF.

This clone was seen once. The rearrangement links TRBV15 to TRBJ1-2; perhaps TRBD1 as D (5 bases). This CDR3 comprises 13 residues. Per the germline V gene, CDR1 is LNHNV and CDR2 is YYDKDF (reference sequence). V gave up 1 base and J gave up 7 bases, with 10 bases separating them. CDR3 region: CATSRAREGGYTF. The CDR3 nucleotides read TGTGCCACCAGCAGAGCCAGGGAGGGTGGCTACACCTTC.